Sequencing of this T cell receptor beta chain was carried out in a study of cytomegalovirus exposure and HLA in healthy donors. Details on this clone: Its antigen is unknown.

Germline V lookup: CDR1 LNHDA, CDR2 SQIVND (reference sequence). The CDR3 contains 14 residues. V dropped 3 bases and J dropped 5 bases, with 10 bases sitting between them. Study results and caveats: The productive fraction for most TCR beta V segments was about 87% or about 30% in an earlier analysis. Most TCR sequences showed up rarely, but some public TCRs showed up in many donors. In vitro work confirmed that a few CMV-associated chains recognize CMV antigens.

The PCR was carried out with 60 Vbeta primers and 13 Jbeta primers. Some clones are missing from TCRdb's copy, which holds only in-frame ones; the method was immunoSEQ multiplex PCR. The sample comprises a few hundred thousand clones, approximately 90% of which are singletons, and roughly 0.99% rests with the top ten. The J gene is TRBJ2-2, the V gene TRBV19; D perhaps matches TRBD2 (6 bases). The receptor was isolated from a woman under 30 in good health and CMV-seronegative. Source material: PBMCs. CDR3 sequence reads: CASSMAAGTGELFF. The DNA of the CDR3 is TGTGCCAGTAGTATGGCGGCGGGGACCGGGGAGCTGTTTTTT.